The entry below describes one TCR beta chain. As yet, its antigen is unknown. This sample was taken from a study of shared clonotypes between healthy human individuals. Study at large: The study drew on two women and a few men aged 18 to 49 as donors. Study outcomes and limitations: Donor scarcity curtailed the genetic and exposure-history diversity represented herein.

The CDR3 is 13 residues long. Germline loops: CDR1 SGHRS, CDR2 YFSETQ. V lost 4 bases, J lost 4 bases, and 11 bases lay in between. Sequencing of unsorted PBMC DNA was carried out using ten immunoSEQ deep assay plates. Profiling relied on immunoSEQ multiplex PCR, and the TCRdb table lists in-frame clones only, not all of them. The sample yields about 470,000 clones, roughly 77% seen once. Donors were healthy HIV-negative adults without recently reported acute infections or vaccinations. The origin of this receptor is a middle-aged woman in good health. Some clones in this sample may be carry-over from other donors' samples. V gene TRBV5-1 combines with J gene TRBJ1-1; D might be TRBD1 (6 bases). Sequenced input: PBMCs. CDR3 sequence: CASSPGQSTEAFF. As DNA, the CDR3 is TGCGCCAGCAGCCCCGGACAGAGCACTGAAGCTTTCTTT.